A selection of T cell receptor beta chains follows, all from one sample in a study of metastatic and nonmetastatic thyroid tumors. TCRdb reanalyzed the PCR reads via MiXCR. The sample carries tens of thousands of clones, around an eighth recorded once. The sequenced sample was blood. Every receptor here comes from a male donor with papillary thyroid cancer or a benign thyroid nodule (not recorded which). Some clones in this sample may be carry-over from other donors' samples. CDR3s include the opening cysteine and the closing phenylalanine or tryptophan. Each record gives: CDR3 DNA, CDR3 protein, J gene, clone size, V gene, D gene. A D gene is named only where the DNA matches it firmly. Part of the rows lack a size; the others show once, few, many or a class for expanded clones.

TGTGTCAGCATTGACTCGGGAAGGGCGGATACGCAGTATTTT,CVSIDSGRADTQYF,TRBJ2-3,-,TRBV6-4,-
TGTGCCATCCCTGAATCAGTCAGGGAAAGTAGTTCGGCAGAGACCCAGTACTTC,CAIPESVRESSSAETQYF,TRBJ2-5,-,TRBV27,-
TGTGCCAGCAGATTAACAACGGGACCGATTTATGGCTACACCTTC,CASRLTTGPIYGYTF,TRBJ1-2,few,TRBV6-1,-
TGTGCCAGCAGCTTAACGGGAGGGCCCTACAATGAGCAGTTCTTC,CASSLTGGPYNEQFF,TRBJ2-1,many,TRBV7-9,TRBD2
TGTGCCACCAGTGATGGGATAGGAAGGGGCTACACCTTC,CATSDGIGRGYTF,TRBJ1-2,many,TRBV24-1,-
TGTGCCTTCCCCTCGGGGAATGGAAACACCATATATTTT,CAFPSGNGNTIYF,TRBJ1-3,many,TRBV7-9,-
TGTGCCAGCAGCTTGGTGGGGGACAAAAGTGAGCAGTTCTTC,CASSLVGDKSEQFF,TRBJ2-1,-,TRBV5-6,-
TGCGCCAGCAGCTTGTGGGTAGCAAGGGACGGCTACACCTTC,CASSLWVARDGYTF,TRBJ1-2,once,TRBV5-1,-
TGCGCCAGCAGCCGAGAGTGGCAGGGGAACTATGGCTACACCTTC,CASSREWQGNYGYTF,TRBJ1-2,-,TRBV4-1,-
TGTGCCAGCTCACCCATGATCCAAGAGACCCAGTACTTC,CASSPMIQETQYF,TRBJ2-5,few,TRBV18,-
TGTGCCAGCAGCTCGACTAGCGGGAGGGACACAGATACGCAGTATTTT,CASSSTSGRDTDTQYF,TRBJ2-3,many,TRBV7-9,TRBD2